What follows is one T cell receptor (beta chain) and its context. These data come from a study of blood T cell repertoires in COVID-19. In the study overall: The study drew acute and convalescent COVID-19 samples from the United States, Italy and Spain.

How the authors handled the data: Researchers report that nucleated cell counts were estimated from reference gene primer amplification. TCRdb's table, derived via immunoSEQ multiplex PCR, lists solely in-frame clones and lacks some. That table is the source of V, J and clone size, and D and trimming were worked out from the DNA. Counted here are approximately 180,000 clones, about 85% occurring once; the ten biggest clones make up 20% to 25%. The CDR3 covers 11 residues. The V end lost 3 bases, the J end lost 5 bases, and 4 bases lay between the germline ends. Germline CDR1 LNHDA, CDR2 SQIVND (reference sequence).

This clonotype originated in a man aged 60 to 69 with active or convalescent COVID-19. The chain carries TRBV19 and TRBJ2-5; D ambiguous. Sequenced: peripheral blood. This CDR3 is CASSIEETQYF. DNA of the CDR3: TGTGCCAGTAGTATTGAGGAGACCCAGTACTTC.